The 22 T cell receptor beta chains below all came from one sample that was sequenced in a study of control samples from healthy donors and cancer patients (dated by TCRdb to the early 2020s). Library generation was performed with the immunoSEQ multiplex PCR assay. TCRdb retrieved this table from immuneACCESS and kept in-frame rearrangements only. Not all clones are present; in checked studies, unresolved V genes account for under half, and no reason is known for the remainder. Across this sample there are approximately 120,000 clones, with around 92% seen only once. Around 0.6% of the sample goes to the ten largest clones. Sequencing input: PBMCs. These receptors were obtained from a man older than 75 with head and neck cancer.

J is TRBJ1-1 and V is TRBV6-4, with D perhaps matching TRBD1 (6 bases). V was clipped by 6 bases and J by 2 bases, with 13 bases between them. Germline values: CDR1 MRHNA, CDR2 SNTAGT. The CDR3 sequence is 14 residues long. The CDR3 DNA sequence: TGTGCCAGCAGGTTGGACAGTCATAACACTGAAGCTTTCTTT. Translated: CASRLDSHNTEAFF.

The rearrangement uses TRBV6-5 and TRBJ1-4; 10 bases are shared with TRBD1. This CDR3 region has 15 residues. The J segment lost 8 bases and the V segment lost 0 bases, leaving 3 bases of the junction unmatched. Looked up from germline, CDR1 is MNHEY and CDR2 is SVGAGI. The CDR3 DNA follows: TGTGCCAGCAGTTACTCGGGGACAGGGGACGAAAAACTGTTTTTT. It translates to CASSYSGTGDEKLFF.

The chain has TRBV2 and TRBJ1-1; the D is unclear. The length of the CDR3 is 14 residues. V lost 3 bases and J 4 bases, leaving 12 bases between the germline ends. Germline loops: CDR1 SNHLY, CDR2 FYNNEI. CDR3 in DNA: TGTGCCAGCAGTGACGAGGGCGAGGGCACTGAAGCTTTCTTT. Protein: CASSDEGEGTEAFF.

V and J are TRBV4-1 and TRBJ1-6, with D perhaps TRBD1 (6 bases). Germline V gene lookup returns CDR1 MGHRA and CDR2 YSYEKL. There are 16 residues in the CDR3. Between the trimmed V and J ends, which lost 5 bases and 7 bases, there was a span of 18 bases. CDR3 protein: CASSETGALGNSPLHF. The CDR3, as DNA: TGCGCCAGCAGCGAAACGGGGGCGCTCGGCAATTCACCCCTCCACTTT.

This chain links TRBV18 with TRBJ1-4; TRBD1 aligns across 7 bases. This CDR3 region has 14 residues. Germline assignment: CDR1 KGHSH and CDR2 LQKENI. V was clipped by 6 bases and J by 2 bases; unmatched bases: 3. This chain's CDR3 is CASSEGQTNEKLFF. DNA of the CDR3: TGTGCCAGCTCGGAGGGACAGACTAATGAAAAACTGTTTTTT.

V and J are TRBV9 and TRBJ1-3, with 7 bases aligning to TRBD1. The germline V gene has CDR1 SGDLS and CDR2 YYNGEE. With V trimmed by 7 bases and J by 2 bases, 15 bases remained unmatched. The CDR3 is 17 residues long. CDR3 region: CASGRGGPSATGNTIYF. In DNA, the CDR3 is TGTGCCAGCGGCAGGGGGGGACCGTCCGCAACTGGAAACACCATATATTTT.

This clone was counted a single time. The chain is built from TRBV7-9 and TRBJ2-7, with D perhaps matching TRBD1 (5 bases). The length of the CDR3 is 14 residues. Looked up from germline, CDR1 is SEHNR and CDR2 is FQNEAQ (reference sequence). Trimming removed 5 bases from V and 4 bases from J, with 15 bases in between. The CDR3 reads CASSPRTRVYEQYF. CDR3 bases: TGTGCCAGCAGCCCCAGGACAAGGGTGTACGAGCAGTACTTC. The variable domain in full, with the rest retrieved from reference TRBV7-9 and TRBJ2-7, is DTGVSQNPRHKITKRGQNVTFRCDPISEHNRLYWYRQTLGQGPEFLTYFQNEAQLEKSRLLSDRFSAERPKGSFSTLEIQRTEQGDSAMYLCASSPRTRVYEQYFGPGTRLTVT.

The chain recombines TRBV5-1 with TRBJ2-7, with D perhaps assigned TRBD1 or TRBD2 (5 bases each). The length of the CDR3 is 14 residues. Germline lookup yields CDR1 SGHRS and CDR2 YFSETQ. Trimming cost V 3 bases and J 2 bases, with 12 bases left between them. The CDR3 DNA follows: TGCGCCAGCAGCTCTCAGGGACCCCCCTACGAGCAGTACTTC. Residues: CASSSQGPPYEQYF. Filled out from reference TRBV5-1 and TRBJ2-7, the complete variable domain reads KAGVTQTPRYLIKTRGQQVTLSCSPISGHRSVSWYQQTPGQGLQFLFEYFSETQRNKGNFPGRFSGRQFSNSRSEMNVSTLELGDSALYLCASSSQGPPYEQYFGPGTRLTVT.

The chain carries TRBV4-1 and TRBJ2-5; a possible D gene is TRBD1 (6 bases). Germline lookup yields CDR1 MGHRA and CDR2 YSYEKL. This CDR3 region has 15 residues. V was cut by 1 base and J by 2 bases, with 11 bases left in between. As DNA, the CDR3 is TGCGCCAGCAGCCAAGTTCACAGGGTTCAAGAGACCCAGTACTTC. This codes for CASSQVHRVQETQYF.

The chain is built from TRBV4-1 and TRBJ1-2; D is unclear. Germline CDR1 is MGHRA and CDR2 is YSYEKL. Trimming cost V 3 bases and J 1 base, with 15 bases left between them. The CDR3 loop spans 16 amino acids. Written as DNA, the CDR3 is TGCGCCAGCAGCCATCTGCAGGCCCCTAATAACTATGGCTACACCTTC. This encodes CASSHLQAPNNYGYTF.

The J gene is TRBJ2-5, the V gene TRBV18; 9 positions agree with TRBD1. CDR3 size: 16 residues. J was trimmed by 4 bases and V by 2 bases; bases with no gene match: 8. Germline CDR1 reads KGHSH; CDR2 reads LQKENI. CDR3 DNA: TGTGCCAGCTCACCAAGGAGGAACAGGGGGCGAGAGACCCAGTACTTC. Residues: CASSPRRNRGRETQYF.

The V call is TRBV18, the J call TRBJ1-5; possible D gene TRBD1, 6 bases. The V and J ends lost 4 bases and 0 bases respectively, with 13 bases between them. CDR1 is KGHSH, CDR2 LQKENI, per germline. CDR3 length: 16 amino acids. The CDR3 protein is CASSRSRQDSNQPQHF. For the CDR3, the DNA is TGTGCCAGCTCACGATCCAGACAGGATAGCAATCAGCCCCAGCATTTT.

V usage is TRBV11-3 and J usage is TRBJ2-1, with 8 bases that match TRBD2. This CDR3 has 15 amino acids. The V gene's germline CDR1 is SGHNT and CDR2 YENEEA. The V and J ends lost 3 bases and 2 bases, in that order; junction bases with no gene match: 3. Here the CDR3 reads CASSFSGTPYNEQFF. DNA of the CDR3: TGTGCCAGCAGCTTTAGCGGGACCCCCTACAATGAGCAGTTCTTC.

This chain's CDR3 is CASSGGLSYEQYF. The CDR3 DNA reads TGCGCCAGCAGTGGTGGGCTCTCCTACGAGCAGTACTTC. This chain joins TRBV10-1 and TRBJ2-7; the D is unclear. Germline V gene lookup returns CDR1 WNHNN and CDR2 SYGVQD (reference sequence). The CDR3 consists of 13 residues. Deletions cut 4 bases from V and 0 bases from J, with 7 bases between.

This clone was detected only once. The chain carries TRBV18 and TRBJ2-2; 8 nucleotides line up with TRBD1. CDR3 length: 16 residues. Germline-derived CDR1 and CDR2 are KGHSH and LQKENI. With V trimmed by 3 bases and J by 4 bases, 7 bases remained unmatched. CDR3 bases: TGTGCCAGCTCACCCGGTTCAGGGGGCTTCACCGGGGAGCTGTTTTTT. Protein: CASSPGSGGFTGELFF.

The rearrangement uses TRBV6-5 and TRBJ2-3; D is unclear. The V end lost 0 bases, the J end lost 2 bases, and 9 bases lay between the germline ends. The CDR3 has 15 amino acids. Germline loops: CDR1 MNHEY, CDR2 SVGAGI. The CDR3 is CASSYSRDLTDTQYF. CDR3 sequence (DNA): TGTGCCAGCAGTTACTCGAGAGATCTCACAGATACGCAGTATTTT.

The chain joins TRBV19 to TRBJ1-2, with D perhaps TRBD1 (6 bases). From germline, CDR1 is LNHDA and CDR2 SQIVND (reference sequence). V dropped 7 bases and J dropped 1 base, with 16 bases sitting between them. The CDR3 contains 15 residues. This chain's CDR3 is CASTRRGRDNYGYTF. CDR3 bases: TGTGCCAGTACAAGACGGGGGCGGGATAACTATGGCTACACCTTC.

V gene TRBV2 combines with J gene TRBJ1-4; D gene ambiguous. The CDR3 contains 15 residues. V lost 3 bases and J 0 bases, leaving 8 bases between the germline ends. Germline CDR1 is SNHLY and CDR2 is FYNNEI. Written as DNA, the CDR3 is TGTGCCAGCAGTGATAGGTCTGCAACTAATGAAAAACTGTTTTTT. Translation: CASSDRSATNEKLFF.

This CDR3 is CASSLGEGQRGNEQFF. Written as DNA, the CDR3 is TGTGCCAGCAGCTTAGGTGAGGGGCAAAGAGGCAATGAGCAGTTCTTC. This sequence joins TRBV11-3 and TRBJ2-1; D assignment may be TRBD1 or TRBD2 (5 bases each). This CDR3 is 16 amino acids long. Germline CDR1 and CDR2: SGHNT and YENEEA. Trimming stripped 1 base from V and 6 bases from J, with 16 bases between.

This clone was detected only once. V gene TRBV5-5 combines with J gene TRBJ2-3; D is undetermined. This CDR3 is built from 12 residues. The germline V gene encodes CDR1 SGHKS and CDR2 YYEKEE (reference sequence). The V end was cut by 5 bases, the J end by 2 bases, with 6 bases between. CDR3 in DNA: TGTGCCAGCAGTTTCCCCACAGATACGCAGTATTTT. Its translation: CASSFPTDTQYF.

J is TRBJ2-5 and V is TRBV6-5; 8 bases match TRBD1. J was trimmed by 6 bases and V by 6 bases; bases with no gene match: 3. In germline, CDR1 is MNHEY, CDR2 SVGAGI. This CDR3 comprises 12 residues. The CDR3 loop reads CASSGQGQTQYF. The DNA of the CDR3 is TGTGCCAGCAGCGGACAGGGACAGACCCAGTACTTC.

This clone was observed a handful of times. The chain carries TRBV7-6 and TRBJ1-1; 7 bases are a match to TRBD1. Looked up from germline, CDR1 is SGHVS and CDR2 is FNYEAQ. The J segment lost 4 bases and the V segment lost 1 base, leaving 3 bases of the junction unmatched. The CDR3 is 14 amino acids. The CDR3 DNA follows: TGTGCCAGCAGCTTAGTTACAGGGGCCACTGAAGCTTTCTTT. Translating it yields CASSLVTGATEAFF.